A single sample gave rise to the 10 T cell receptor beta chains below, sequenced in a study of CD8+CD57+ T cells in acquired aplastic anemia. Profiling of TCR beta VDJ combinations and CDR3 sequences used genomic DNA as template. TCRdb reprocessed the reads with MiXCR, giving one entry per CDR3 protein. The data hold about 98,000 distinct CDR3 sequences, with about 63% observed a single time. Whoever was chosen for sequencing had shown CD8+CD57+ cell expansion by flow cytometry. Input material: sorted CD4+, CD8+, or CD8+CD57+ T cells (not recorded which) from PBMCs. Every receptor here comes from a human donor with aplastic anemia.

The chain recombines TRBV19 with TRBJ1-5, with D perhaps matching TRBD1 (5 bases). Germline V gene data show CDR1 as LNHDA and CDR2 as SQIVND (reference sequence). CDR3 length: 15 residues. V was shortened by 5 bases and J by 8 bases, with 19 bases between the two germline ends. The CDR3 region is CASSVGTNFGEPQHF. CDR3 DNA: TGTGCCAGTAGTGTCGGGACGAACTTTGGGGAGCCCCAGCATTTT.

This clonotype appeared a few times. The rearrangement joins TRBV10-3 to TRBJ2-7; D uncertain. CDR1 and CDR2 (germline): ENHRY, SYGVKD. The CDR3 totals 14 residues. V was pared by 0 bases and J by 3 bases, with 9 bases between. The CDR3 bases are TGTGCCATCAGTGAGTCGATGGCGCTCTACGAGCAGTACTTC. Translation gives CAISESMALYEQYF.

Remarks on this clonotype: The junction departs from the called germline gene at one end, perhaps through a read error. The V call is TRBV19, the J call TRBJ2-3, with a weak D call TRBD2 (6 bases). This CDR3 has 14 amino acids. Germline V gene sequence: CDR1 LNHDA, CDR2 SQIVND (reference sequence). This CDR3 reads CASNNGRGTDTQYF. DNA of the CDR3: TGTGCCAGTAACAACGGGAGAGGCACGGATACGCAGTATTTT.

The rearrangement joins TRBV24-1 to TRBJ2-1, with D unresolved. Germline V lookup: CDR1 KGHDR, CDR2 SFDVKD. V shed 4 bases and J shed 1 base, with 4 bases lying between them. CDR3 length: 13 amino acids. The CDR3 bases are TGTGCCACCAGTGACTCATCCTACAATGAGCAGTTCTTC. Translation gives CATSDSSYNEQFF.

This clonotype was picked up a small number of times. DNA of the CDR3: TGCGCCAGCAGTGAGAACGGGGCTGGTAATTCACCCCTCCACTTT. Protein product: CASSENGAGNSPLHF. The chain has TRBV10-2 and TRBJ1-6; a possible D gene is TRBD1 (5 bases). CDR3 length equals 15 residues. Between the trimmed V and J ends, which lost 2 bases and 6 bases, there was a span of 11 bases. Germline values: CDR1 WSHSY, CDR2 SAAADI.

V usage is TRBV7-2 and J usage is TRBJ1-6, with D hard to call. The CDR3 is 12 residues long. The V and J ends lost 5 bases and 2 bases respectively, with 1 base between them. CDR1 is SGHTA and CDR2 is FQGNSA in the germline V gene. This CDR3 is CASSTYNSPLHF. The CDR3 DNA is TGTGCCAGCAGCACCTATAATTCACCCCTCCACTTT.

This rearrangement joins TRBV2 to TRBJ2-7; 10 positions agree with TRBD2. CDR3 length: 13 amino acids. The germline gives CDR1 SNHLY, CDR2 FYNNEI. J lost 5 bases, V lost 10 bases, and 8 bases had no gene match. CDR3: CATKREGLDEQYF. CDR3 bases: TGTGCCACCAAGCGGGAGGGCCTCGACGAGCAGTACTTC.

The V gene is TRBV25-1, the J gene TRBJ1-6; D might be TRBD1 (5 bases). Germline CDR1 MGHDK, CDR2 SYGVNS. The CDR3 contains 16 residues. V dropped 2 bases and J dropped 4 bases, with 12 bases sitting between them. CDR3 sequence: CASSERGSSYNSPLHF. CDR3 DNA sequence: TGTGCCAGCAGTGAACGGGGGTCCTCTTATAATTCACCCCTCCACTTT.

The J gene is TRBJ1-4, the V gene TRBV15, with D uncertain. V lost 1 base and J 4 bases, leaving 4 bases between the germline ends. Per the germline V gene, CDR1 is LNHNV and CDR2 is YYDKDF (reference sequence). This CDR3 comprises 13 residues. The CDR3 is CATSRVDNEKLFF. The CDR3 DNA is TGTGCCACCAGCAGAGTGGATAATGAAAAACTGTTTTTT.

This rearrangement joins TRBV7-2 to TRBJ2-7; D tentatively reads TRBD1 or TRBD2 (6 bases each). V lost 5 bases, J lost 7 bases, and 21 bases lay in between. CDR1 SGHTA and CDR2 FQGNSA come from the germline V gene. This CDR3 spans 15 amino acids. The CDR3 loop reads CASSSNRDSLREQYF. CDR3 nucleotides: TGTGCCAGCAGCAGCAACAGGGACTCCCTACGGGAGCAGTACTTC.